This T cell receptor (beta chain) was recorded in a study of T cell repertoires in ileal Crohn's disease. As for the study in general: Every patient was operated on for stricturing (about 60%) or penetrating (approximately 39%) complications. At postoperative colonoscopy, neoterminal ileum biopsies were taken as M6.

Generated by immunoSEQ multiplex PCR, the TCRdb table keeps only in-frame clones and is missing some. The sample has 8,500 to 13,000 clones, 65% to 85% seen once. Findings of the study overall: Within the first postoperative year, endoscopy came at median approximately 6.7 months.

The time point here: neoterminal ileum biopsy at postoperative endoscopy, about 6 months after surgery. Adults with ileal or ileocolonic Crohn's disease and an indication for resection were eligible. On this clone itself: Antigen: not known.

The CDR3 consists of 15 residues. V dropped 6 bases and J dropped 0 bases, with 14 bases sitting between them. CDR1 is SGHVS, CDR2 FNYEAQ, per germline. Material for sequencing was ileal tissue. The TCR sequence derives from an adult with Crohn's disease. The gene calls are TRBV7-6 and TRBJ1-1; no clear D gene. CDR3 DNA sequence: TGTGCCAGCAGACACCTCGGGGTCTTGAACACTGAAGCTTTCTTT. It specifies CASRHLGVLNTEAFF.